This is a list of T cell receptor beta chains from one sample in a study of shared clonotypes between healthy human individuals. Generated by immunoSEQ multiplex PCR, the TCRdb table keeps only in-frame clones and is missing some. The profile covers approximately 1.5 million clones, with less than 99% appearing a single time and around 0.33% taken by the ten largest. The sample was naive CD4+ T cells sorted from blood. These receptors all come from a man younger than 45 in good health. CDR3s include the opening cysteine and the closing phenylalanine or tryptophan. A D gene is named only where the DNA matches it firmly. Clone size is stated in some rows and not others, as once, few, many or a class when expanded.

D gene: TRBD2
clone size: .
V gene: TRBV7-8
J gene: TRBJ2-7
CDR3 protein: CASSLAGGVTPHEQYF
CDR3 DNA: TGTGCCAGCAGCTTAGCGGGAGGGGTGACACCCCACGAGCAGTACTTC

D gene: .
clone size: .
V gene: TRBV30
J gene: TRBJ1-1
CDR3 protein: CALAPRSTEAFF
CDR3 DNA: TGTGCATTGGCCCCCCGTAGTACTGAAGCTTTCTTT

D gene: .
clone size: .
V gene: TRBV28
J gene: TRBJ2-1
CDR3 protein: CASSSDAGALGFF
CDR3 DNA: TGTGCCAGCAGCTCCGATGCTGGAGCCCTAGGATTCTTC

D gene: TRBD2
clone size: .
V gene: TRBV30
J gene: TRBJ2-1
CDR3 protein: CAWSVVITSGSSYNGQFF
CDR3 DNA: TGTGCCTGGAGTGTTGTCATAACTAGCGGTAGCTCCTACAATGGGCAGTTCTTC

D gene: .
clone size: .
V gene: TRBV5-6
J gene: TRBJ2-7
CDR3 protein: CASSSILGQTARYEQYF
CDR3 DNA: TGTGCCAGCAGCTCCATACTAGGGCAGACAGCCCGCTACGAGCAGTACTTC

D gene: TRBD1
clone size: .
V gene: TRBV6-1
J gene: TRBJ1-5
CDR3 protein: CASSEGTGVYQPQHF
CDR3 DNA: TGTGCCAGCAGTGAAGGGACAGGGGTGTACCAGCCCCAGCATTTT

D gene: .
clone size: .
V gene: TRBV7-8
J gene: TRBJ1-5
CDR3 protein: CASSLGPPGGTSQPQHF
CDR3 DNA: TGTGCCAGCAGCTTGGGCCCCCCGGGGGGGACAAGTCAGCCCCAGCATTTT

D gene: .
clone size: once
V gene: TRBV11-2
J gene: TRBJ2-1
CDR3 protein: CASSPRVSYNEQFF
CDR3 DNA: TGTGCCAGCAGCCCTAGGGTCTCTTACAATGAGCAGTTCTTC

D gene: TRBD1
clone size: .
V gene: TRBV18
J gene: TRBJ2-7
CDR3 protein: CASSSTGVGEQYF
CDR3 DNA: TGTGCCAGCTCGTCGACAGGGGTGGGCGAGCAGTACTTC

D gene: TRBD2
clone size: .
V gene: TRBV5-1
J gene: TRBJ2-1
CDR3 protein: CASSDIGTSGSGNEQFF
CDR3 DNA: TGCGCCAGCAGCGATATCGGGACTAGCGGGAGTGGCAATGAGCAGTTCTTC

D gene: .
clone size: .
V gene: TRBV7-2
J gene: TRBJ1-5
CDR3 protein: CASSLEFRGGNQPQHF
CDR3 DNA: TGTGCCAGCAGCTTAGAGTTCCGGGGTGGCAATCAGCCCCAGCATTTT

D gene: .
clone size: .
V gene: TRBV5-4
J gene: TRBJ2-5
CDR3 protein: CASSPDLGRETQYF
CDR3 DNA: TGTGCCAGCAGCCCTGACTTAGGGAGGGAGACCCAGTACTTC

D gene: TRBD1
clone size: .
V gene: TRBV29-1
J gene: TRBJ1-3
CDR3 protein: CSVGAGGRGNTIYF
CDR3 DNA: TGCAGCGTTGGTGCAGGGGGAAGAGGAAACACCATATATTTT

D gene: TRBD1
clone size: .
V gene: TRBV5-6
J gene: TRBJ2-7
CDR3 protein: CASSSDRGIYEQYF
CDR3 DNA: TGTGCCAGCAGCTCAGACAGGGGTATCTACGAGCAGTACTTC

D gene: .
clone size: .
V gene: TRBV29-1
J gene: TRBJ1-1
CDR3 protein: CSADGLFGSEAFF
CDR3 DNA: TGCAGCGCTGATGGGTTGTTCGGGAGTGAAGCTTTCTTT

D gene: .
clone size: .
V gene: TRBV5-5
J gene: TRBJ2-7
CDR3 protein: CASSLAGRYEQYF
CDR3 DNA: TGTGCCAGCAGCTTGGCCGGTAGGTACGAGCAGTACTTC

D gene: .
clone size: .
V gene: TRBV19
J gene: TRBJ1-5
CDR3 protein: CASSAQGLSNQPQHF
CDR3 DNA: TGTGCCAGTAGTGCACAGGGATTGAGCAATCAGCCCCAGCATTTT

D gene: .
clone size: .
V gene: TRBV11-2
J gene: TRBJ2-7
CDR3 protein: CASSPIRGRQETYEQYF
CDR3 DNA: TGTGCCAGCAGCCCAATTAGGGGGAGGCAGGAGACCTACGAGCAGTACTTC

D gene: TRBD1
clone size: .
V gene: TRBV28
J gene: TRBJ2-1
CDR3 protein: CASFGDRGSREQFF
CDR3 DNA: TGTGCCAGCTTTGGGGACAGGGGAAGTCGTGAGCAGTTCTTC

D gene: TRBD2
clone size: .
V gene: TRBV5-6
J gene: TRBJ2-7
CDR3 protein: CASSTQGLAGDPYEQYF
CDR3 DNA: TGTGCCAGCAGCACCCAGGGACTAGCGGGAGACCCCTACGAGCAGTACTTC

D gene: TRBD1
clone size: .
V gene: TRBV6-4
J gene: TRBJ2-1
CDR3 protein: CASSVETGVYNEQFF
CDR3 DNA: TGTGCCAGCAGTGTCGAGACAGGGGTTTACAATGAGCAGTTCTTC

D gene: .
clone size: .
V gene: TRBV6-5
J gene: TRBJ2-7
CDR3 protein: CASRGVSYEQYF
CDR3 DNA: TGTGCCAGCAGAGGGGTATCCTACGAGCAGTACTTC

D gene: TRBD1
clone size: .
V gene: TRBV29-1
J gene: TRBJ2-3
CDR3 protein: CSVFTPGQARQRTLDTQYF
CDR3 DNA: TGCAGCGTTTTTACACCGGGACAGGCACGGCAACGGACTTTAGATACGCAGTATTTT

D gene: TRBD2
clone size: .
V gene: TRBV7-8
J gene: TRBJ2-2
CDR3 protein: CASSAVASGNPNTGELFF
CDR3 DNA: TGTGCCAGCAGCGCAGTCGCTAGCGGGAATCCGAACACCGGGGAGCTGTTTTTT

D gene: .
clone size: .
V gene: TRBV28
J gene: TRBJ1-5
CDR3 protein: CASSYKRDQPQHF
CDR3 DNA: TGTGCCAGCAGTTACAAACGAGATCAGCCCCAGCATTTT

D gene: TRBD2
clone size: .
V gene: TRBV11-2
J gene: TRBJ2-1
CDR3 protein: CASSSPRGRTANEQFF
CDR3 DNA: TGTGCCAGCAGCAGCCCTCGCGGGAGGACGGCGAATGAGCAGTTCTTC

D gene: .
clone size: .
V gene: TRBV30
J gene: TRBJ2-7
CDR3 protein: CAWSVLRTSPTEQYF
CDR3 DNA: TGTGCCTGGAGCGTATTAAGGACTTCTCCTACCGAACAGTACTTC

D gene: .
clone size: .
V gene: TRBV18
J gene: TRBJ2-1
CDR3 protein: CASSPDLGKLEQFF
CDR3 DNA: TGTGCCAGCTCACCAGATTTAGGAAAACTCGAGCAGTTCTTC

D gene: .
clone size: .
V gene: TRBV4-3
J gene: TRBJ2-3
CDR3 protein: CASSQGVRGAGADTQYF
CDR3 DNA: TGCGCCAGCAGCCAAGGAGTTAGGGGGGCTGGAGCAGATACGCAGTATTTT

D gene: .
clone size: .
V gene: TRBV2
J gene: TRBJ1-5
CDR3 protein: CASSTEGEQPQHF
CDR3 DNA: TGTGCCAGCAGTACAGAGGGGGAACAGCCCCAGCATTTT

D gene: .
clone size: .
V gene: TRBV6-6
J gene: TRBJ2-7
CDR3 protein: CASSYGTGLEQYF
CDR3 DNA: TGTGCCAGCAGTTACGGGACCGGCTTAGAGCAGTACTTC

D gene: .
clone size: .
V gene: TRBV7-2
J gene: TRBJ2-1
CDR3 protein: CASSLGTAGDEQFF
CDR3 DNA: TGTGCCAGCAGCTTGGGGACAGCGGGAGATGAGCAGTTCTTC

D gene: .
clone size: .
V gene: TRBV18
J gene: TRBJ2-6
CDR3 protein: CASSPVGANVLTF
CDR3 DNA: TGTGCCAGCTCACCGGTCGGGGCCAACGTCCTGACTTTC

D gene: TRBD1
clone size: .
V gene: TRBV28
J gene: TRBJ2-7
CDR3 protein: CASLGRTGSDEQYF
CDR3 DNA: TGTGCCAGCTTGGGACGGACAGGGAGCGACGAGCAGTACTTC

D gene: .
clone size: .
V gene: TRBV7-9
J gene: TRBJ1-4
CDR3 protein: CASSPDRSGEKLFF
CDR3 DNA: TGTGCCAGCAGCCCAGACAGATCAGGTGAAAAACTGTTTTTT

D gene: TRBD1
clone size: .
V gene: TRBV7-2
J gene: TRBJ2-7
CDR3 protein: CASSPLGTVSYEQYF
CDR3 DNA: TGTGCCAGCAGCCCCTTGGGGACAGTCTCCTACGAGCAGTACTTC